The T cell receptor (beta chain) under discussion was sequenced for a study of identical twins (dated by TCRdb to about 2016). Notes on the research overall: To test whether fetal clonotypes persist, the study used deep sequencing on TCR alpha and beta repertoires from monozygotic twins, unrelated adults of various ages, and cord blood. To rule out contamination, replicate twin experiments were performed at different times with different library preparation protocols.

As to this clonotype: Its antigen target is currently unknown. Base qualities are missing; no much larger clone stands one base away.

Library generation was performed with 5' RACE. Sequenced using an Illumina HiSeq 2000. A universal primer binding site was introduced by template switching, and a unique molecular identifier was present in the final cDNA, enabling accurate counting of TCR cDNA molecules. First-strand cDNA for TCR alpha and beta chains was synthesized from specific primers in the conserved constant-segment region. To control for contamination, each cDNA library was double barcoded with a SMART-Mk sample barcode plus Illumina barcodes. TruSeq adapter sequences along with Illumina sample barcodes were introduced in two successive PCR steps. TCR alpha and beta cDNA libraries were sequenced on the Illumina HiSeq platform with custom primers. Turning to the authors' computational methods: MiGEC was used to process raw reads and extract unique molecular identifiers, and MiXCR was used to find CDR3 positions. For each individual, recombination models were inferred using an EM algorithm with the repgenHMM and IGoR tools. The analysis of shared clonotypes was done with the tcR package in R, with sharing normalized by the product of cloneset sizes. To study raw recombination free of thymic and clonal selection effects, out-of-frame nonproductive sequences were analyzed. TCRdb cleaned the public reads at Q25 with fastp, built clones with MiXCR and kept in-frame beta chains. Each CDR3 protein gets just one entry, which takes the most common genes and DNA from the rows behind it. None of the V and J calls come from the authors' own analysis; TCRdb made them. The sample includes some 900,000 distinct CDR3 sequences, with approximately 13% observed a single time. The ten biggest clones cover around 1.5% of the sample.

Overall study results and their limits: A weaker excess of twin sharing was found in beta out-of-frame sequences because the signal-to-noise ratio was lowered by fewer shared sequences. Compared with coincidental sharing between unrelated individuals, an excess of low generation-probability sequences was observed among out-of-frame TCR alpha sequences shared between twins. Conclusions relied on cross-sectional statistical analysis, since the same donors could not be followed over many years. Recombination models systematically underestimated out-of-frame TCR alpha sharing in monozygotic twins but agreed with sharing between unrelated individuals. Abundant cord blood beta clonotypes had fewer insertions, young adult naive repertoires showed a similar but weaker trend, and memory repertoires showed no such trend. Invariant T cells such as MAIT and iNKT could partly confound zero-insertion analyses, although diverse VJ usage argued against such confounding for most clonotypes.

The germline ends are 11 bases apart after V is trimmed by 1 base and J by 10 bases. Spanning cysteine to phenylalanine, the CDR3 consists of 14 amino acids. Only the CDR3 region is kept as DNA, spanning 42 bases read in frame from base 1. Every donor was a healthy Caucasian. The twin cohort comprised three pairs of female monozygotic twins, all aged about 18 to 30 years. Peripheral blood mononuclear cells were used as the source from which RNA for TCR libraries was isolated. The sample was also reused in another study, on yellow fever vaccine responses in identical twins. Reported in the second study: The authors reported that the T cell response to vaccination in identical twins appeared partly convergent and partly personalized. Focusing on identical twins, the study followed the T cell clones that responded to the vaccine, and did so with precision.

Recombination linked TRBV12-3 or TRBV12-4 to TRBJ1-6; no D segment can be confidently identified. This TCR was sampled from a woman aged 18-35 years in good health. The sample consisted of PBMCs. The nucleotides read TGTGCCAGCAGTTTAGTGGGCCCTGGGTCACCCCTCCACTTT. This encodes CASSLVGPGSPLHF.